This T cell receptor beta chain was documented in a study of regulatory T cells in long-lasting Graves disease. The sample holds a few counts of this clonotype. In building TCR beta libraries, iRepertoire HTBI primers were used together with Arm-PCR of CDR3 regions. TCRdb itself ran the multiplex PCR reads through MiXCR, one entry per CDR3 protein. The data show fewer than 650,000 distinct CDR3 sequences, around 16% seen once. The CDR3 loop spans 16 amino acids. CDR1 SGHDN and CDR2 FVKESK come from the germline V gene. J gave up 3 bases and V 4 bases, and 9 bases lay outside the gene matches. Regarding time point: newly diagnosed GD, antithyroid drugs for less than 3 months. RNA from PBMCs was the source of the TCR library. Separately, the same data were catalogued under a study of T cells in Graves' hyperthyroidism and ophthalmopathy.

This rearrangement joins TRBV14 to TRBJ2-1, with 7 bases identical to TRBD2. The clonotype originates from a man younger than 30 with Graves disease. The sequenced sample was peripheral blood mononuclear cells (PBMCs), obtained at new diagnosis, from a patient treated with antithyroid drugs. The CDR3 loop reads CASSRRRGGDYNEQFF. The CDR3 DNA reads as TGTGCCAGCAGCCGCCGCCGTGGGGGGGACTACAATGAGCAGTTCTTC.